This TCR beta chain stems from a study of blood T cell repertoires in COVID-19. In the study overall: The United States, Italy and Spain were the sources of the acute and convalescent COVID-19 samples. PBMCs, B-cell-depleted T cells, or T cells were the source of the cDNA or gDNA that made up the material.

CDR1 LGHDT and CDR2 YNNKEL come from the germline V gene (reference sequence). The CDR3 consists of 14 residues. The V end lost 4 bases, the J end lost 1 base, and 9 bases lay between the germline ends. In the authors' methods: By means of reference gene primer amplification, nucleated cell counts were estimated. TCRdb keeps only in-frame clones here, not all; method: immunoSEQ multiplex PCR. The V and J calls and clone size were taken over from that table, and D and trimming were inferred from the DNA. The table shows roughly 250,000 clones, with about four fifths occurring only once. This clone has a single count.

Material for sequencing was peripheral blood. The sequence came from a man in his forties or fifties with active or convalescent COVID-19. This sequence joins TRBV3-1 (or the pseudogene TRBV3-2) and TRBJ2-3, with TRBD1 as a possible D gene (5 bases). This CDR3 reads CASSPARGTDTQYF. Here the CDR3 DNA reads TGTGCCAGCAGCCCCGCCAGGGGCACAGATACGCAGTATTTT.